The rows below give T cell receptor beta chains drawn from one sample of a study of CD8 T cells in ankylosing spondylitis. TCRdb re-derived calls from the 5' RACE reads in MiXCR, one entry per CDR3 protein. This table has about 340,000 distinct CDR3 sequences, about 20% appearing once. Sequencing was performed on blood, either unsorted or a sorted T cell fraction (not recorded which). All receptors derive from a male donor with ankylosing spondylitis or in good health (not recorded which). The CDR3 runs from the conserved cysteine through the conserved F or W. A D gene is named only where the DNA matches it firmly. Clone size is shown for a subset of rows, as once, few, many or a class of expanded clone.

D gene | clone size | J gene | V gene | CDR3 protein | CDR3 DNA
. | once | TRBJ2-4 | TRBV19 | CASSIEGFNIQYF | TGTGCCAGTAGTATAGAAGGGTTCAACATTCAGTACTTC
. | . | TRBJ2-2 | TRBV2 | CASIQGTGELFF | TGTGCCAGCATTCAGGGAACCGGGGAGCTGTTTTTT
. | few | TRBJ2-7 | TRBV5-1 | CASSIVSGYEQYF | TGCGCCAGCAGCATCGTTTCAGGCTACGAGCAGTACTTC
. | . | TRBJ2-3 | TRBV6-1 | CASSEKGLTLDTQYF | TGTGCCAGCAGTGAAAAAGGACTGACACTGGATACGCAGTATTTT
. | few | TRBJ2-7 | TRBV5-6 | CASSFGRAINEQYF | TGTGCCAGCAGCTTCGGCAGGGCCATCAACGAGCAGTACTTC
TRBD1 | . | TRBJ2-3 | TRBV11-2 | CASSQEYGQGSLDTQYF | TGTGCCAGCAGCCAAGAGTATGGACAGGGTAGTTTGGATACGCAGTATTTT
. | . | TRBJ2-3 | TRBV28 | CASSVTTTDTQYF | TGTGCCAGCAGTGTAACGACCACAGATACGCAGTATTTT
TRBD1 | few | TRBJ2-5 | TRBV6-1 | CASRGQGDQETQYF | TGTGCCAGCAGGGGACAGGGGGACCAAGAGACCCAGTACTTC
TRBD1 | . | TRBJ2-1 | TRBV9 | CASSAGQGDNEQFF | TGTGCCAGCAGCGCGGGACAGGGCGACAATGAGCAGTTCTTC
TRBD1 | few | TRBJ2-1 | TRBV3-1 | CASSPAGTGGHEQFF | TGTGCCAGCAGCCCAGCCGGGACAGGGGGCCATGAGCAGTTCTTC
TRBD2 | few | TRBJ2-1 | TRBV3-1 | CASSQLGLAAKLEQFF | TGTGCCAGCAGCCAGCTAGGACTAGCGGCCAAATTAGAGCAGTTCTTC
. | few | TRBJ2-7 | TRBV9 | CASSTMAGEQYF | TGTGCCAGCAGTACCATGGCGGGCGAGCAGTACTTC
. | few | TRBJ2-1 | TRBV29-1 | CSVEWNRHEQFF | TGCAGCGTTGAATGGAACCGACATGAGCAGTTCTTC
. | few | TRBJ1-2 | TRBV7-9 | CASSPDPRGGYTF | TGTGCCAGCAGCCCTGATCCAAGAGGCGGCTACACCTTC
. | once | TRBJ2-1 | TRBV5-1 | CASSLEAAHEQFF | TGCGCCAGCAGCTTGGAGGCAGCCCATGAGCAGTTCTTC
. | . | TRBJ2-1 | TRBV27 | CASSFGGGQFF | TGTGCCAGCAGCTTCGGTGGAGGGCAGTTCTTC
TRBD1 | . | TRBJ2-1 | TRBV27 | CASNELPGQIYNEQFF | TGTGCCAGCAACGAACTGCCGGGACAGATCTACAATGAGCAGTTCTTC
TRBD1 | . | TRBJ2-3 | TRBV5-6 | CASSRDRGTDTQYF | TGTGCCAGCAGCCGGGACAGGGGAACAGATACGCAGTATTTT
. | few | TRBJ2-3 | TRBV27 | CASSFDASTDTQYF | TGTGCCAGCAGTTTTGACGCTAGCACAGATACGCAGTATTTT
. | few | TRBJ2-3 | TRBV9 | CASSEYQTTRYSDTQYF | TGTGCCAGCAGCGAATATCAGACAACCCGTTATTCAGATACGCAGTATTTT
. | few | TRBJ2-7 | TRBV9 | CASSGGVSSYEQYF | TGTGCCAGCAGCGGGGGGGTCAGCTCCTACGAGCAGTACTTC
. | many | TRBJ2-5 | TRBV29-1 | CSVESWGEETQYF | TGCAGCGTTGAGTCCTGGGGGGAAGAGACCCAGTACTTC
. | . | TRBJ1-6 | TRBV4-1 | CASSQEEAWSNSPLHF | TGCGCCAGCAGCCAAGAGGAGGCCTGGTCGAATTCACCCCTCCACTTT
TRBD2 | . | TRBJ2-3 | TRBV18 | CASSPPSPPGGDTQYF | TGTGCCAGCTCACCACCCTCCCCGCCGGGGGGAGATACGCAGTATTTT
. | . | TRBJ2-3 | TRBV7-9 | CASSRTAPDTQYF | TGTGCCAGCAGCCGTACTGCCCCAGATACGCAGTATTTT
. | once | TRBJ2-7 | TRBV4-1 | CASSQEGVGRGDEQYF | TGCGCCAGCAGCCAAGAAGGGGTAGGAAGGGGGGACGAGCAGTACTTC
. | . | TRBJ2-7 | TRBV27 | CASSPLQRLDHYEQYF | TGTGCCAGCAGTCCCCTCCAGAGACTAGACCACTACGAGCAGTACTTC
TRBD2 | few | TRBJ2-1 | TRBV15 | CATSSGTRSVDEQFF | TGTGCCACCAGCAGCGGGACTAGGAGTGTAGATGAGCAGTTCTTC
TRBD2 | few | TRBJ2-1 | TRBV11-2 | CASSLDRRGGQNEQFF | TGTGCCAGCAGCTTAGATCGGCGGGGGGGCCAGAATGAGCAGTTCTTC
TRBD2 | once | TRBJ2-7 | TRBV20-1 | CSARDKAGGYEQYF | TGCAGTGCTAGAGATAAAGCGGGGGGCTACGAGCAGTACTTC
. | . | TRBJ2-5 | TRBV7-8 | CASSLVQPTQETQYF | TGTGCCAGCAGCTTAGTACAGCCTACCCAAGAGACCCAGTACTTC
TRBD2 | . | TRBJ2-1 | TRBV12-3/TRBV12-4 | CASSPRTSGFYNEQFF | TGTGCCAGCAGTCCCCGGACTAGCGGATTCTACAATGAGCAGTTCTTC
. | few | TRBJ2-3 | TRBV28 | CASSFLGGADTQYF | TGTGCCAGCAGTTTTCTAGGCGGCGCAGATACGCAGTATTTT
. | . | TRBJ2-3 | TRBV28 | CASSFGINGGITDTQYF | TGTGCCAGCAGTTTTGGGATCAATGGAGGCATCACAGATACGCAGTATTTT
. | . | TRBJ2-1 | TRBV29-1 | CSVEVQGNEQFF | TGCAGCGTTGAAGTCCAGGGTAATGAGCAGTTCTTC
TRBD1 | many | TRBJ2-5 | TRBV24-1 | CATRGTGQETQYF | TGTGCCACCCGGGGGACAGGTCAAGAGACCCAGTACTTC
TRBD2 | few | TRBJ2-1 | TRBV4-2 | CASSPQTSGGYNEQFF | TGTGCCAGCAGCCCCCAGACTAGCGGGGGCTACAATGAGCAGTTCTTC
. | . | TRBJ2-7 | TRBV7-9 | CASSSVGTEQYF | TGTGCCAGCAGCTCGGTGGGGACGGAGCAGTACTTC
TRBD2 | . | TRBJ2-1 | TRBV28 | CAIRLAGEVEQFF | TGTGCCATTAGACTAGCGGGGGAGGTTGAGCAGTTCTTC
. | many | TRBJ1-5 | TRBV6-1 | CASSDLGGGQHF | TGTGCCAGCAGTGATCTGGGAGGGGGACAGCATTTT
. | few | TRBJ2-3 | TRBV7-6 | CASSRYKSDTQYF | TGTGCCAGCAGCCGATACAAGTCGGATACGCAGTATTTT
. | few | TRBJ2-1 | TRBV12-3/TRBV12-4 | CASSQLINEQFF | TGTGCCAGCAGCCAACTTATTAACGAGCAGTTCTTC
. | . | TRBJ1-2 | TRBV15 | CATSRVYGTEYGYTF | TGTGCCACCAGCAGAGTATATGGGACCGAGTATGGCTACACCTTC
TRBD1 | . | TRBJ2-7 | TRBV29-1 | CSVRTGWSSYEQYF | TGCAGCGTCCGGACAGGGTGGAGCTCCTACGAGCAGTACTTC
TRBD2 | . | TRBJ2-3 | TRBV20-1 | CSARHSGGWGDTQYF | TGCAGTGCTAGGCATAGCGGGGGGTGGGGAGATACGCAGTATTTT
TRBD2 | . | TRBJ2-2 | TRBV29-1 | CSAAGGASTGELFF | TGCAGCGCCGCCGGGGGGGCCAGCACCGGGGAGCTGTTTTTT
TRBD2 | . | TRBJ2-3 | TRBV2 | CASIERGIWDTQYF | TGTGCCAGCATCGAGCGGGGGATCTGGGATACGCAGTATTTT